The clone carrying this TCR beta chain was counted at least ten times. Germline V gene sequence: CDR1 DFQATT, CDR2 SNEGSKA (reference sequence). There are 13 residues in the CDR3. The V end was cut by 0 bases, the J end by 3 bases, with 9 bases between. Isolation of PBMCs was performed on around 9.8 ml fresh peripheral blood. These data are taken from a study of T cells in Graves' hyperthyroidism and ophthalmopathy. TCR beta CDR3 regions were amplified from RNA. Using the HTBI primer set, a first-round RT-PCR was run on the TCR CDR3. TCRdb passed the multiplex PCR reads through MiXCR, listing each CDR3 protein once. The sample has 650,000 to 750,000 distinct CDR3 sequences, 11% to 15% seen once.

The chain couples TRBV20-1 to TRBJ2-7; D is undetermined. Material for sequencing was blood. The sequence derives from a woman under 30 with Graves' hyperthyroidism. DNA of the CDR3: TGCAGTGCTAGAGATCCGGGTTTCTACGAGCAGTACTTC. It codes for CSARDPGFYEQYF.